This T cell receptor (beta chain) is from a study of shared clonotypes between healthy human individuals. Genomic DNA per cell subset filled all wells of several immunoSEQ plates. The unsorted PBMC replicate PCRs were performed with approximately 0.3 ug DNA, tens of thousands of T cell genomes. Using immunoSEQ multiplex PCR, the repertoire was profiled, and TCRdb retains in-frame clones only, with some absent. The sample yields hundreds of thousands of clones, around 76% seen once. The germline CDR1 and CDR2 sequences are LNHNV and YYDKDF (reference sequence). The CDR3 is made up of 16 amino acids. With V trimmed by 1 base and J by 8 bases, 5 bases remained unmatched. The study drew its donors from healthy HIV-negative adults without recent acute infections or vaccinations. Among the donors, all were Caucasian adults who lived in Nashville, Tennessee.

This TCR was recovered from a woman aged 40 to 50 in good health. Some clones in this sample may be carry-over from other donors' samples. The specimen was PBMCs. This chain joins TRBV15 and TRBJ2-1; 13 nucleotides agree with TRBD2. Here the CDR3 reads CATSRVRTSGSDEQFF. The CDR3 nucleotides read TGTGCCACCAGCAGAGTTAGGACTAGCGGGAGTGATGAGCAGTTCTTC.